The source of this T cell receptor (beta chain) is a study of blood T cell repertoires in COVID-19 (dated by TCRdb to about 2020). Study-level background: Samples covering the acute and convalescent phases of COVID-19 were provided by collaborators in the United States, Italy and Spain. Samples were obtained from the ongoing ImmuneRACE study (first 160 participants) and from 950 to 1,500 subjects provided by 6 global collaborators. The repertoires were released in a freely available public database meant as a resource for research on the immune response to SARS-CoV-2. The prospective study material was composed of cDNA or gDNA derived from T cells, B-cell-depleted T cells, or PBMCs. Subjects who had been exposed to COVID-19, were actively infected with it, or had recovered from it provided the deeply sampled blood TCRbeta repertoires that made up the dataset. Where HLA class I and class II types were available, the types were taken from metadata supplied by the sample provider, not from assay-based typing. A de-identified subject ID, COVID-19 status, age in years and sex were almost always included in the sample metadata.

The CDR3 runs 16 residues from the cysteine to the phenylalanine. Solely the CDR3 DNA is kept, with 48 bases framed from the first base. Between the V and J ends, shortened by 0 bases and 0 bases respectively, the junction contains 10 bases. Looking up the germline V gene yields CDR1 KGHSH and CDR2 LQKENI. The collaborating institutions used their own protocols to collect whole blood in K2EDTA tubes. For TCRbeta analysis, collaborator samples were shipped as frozen whole blood, as isolated PBMCs, or as DNA extracted from either sample type. Concerning this clone itself: This receptor's antigen is unknown. No much larger clone exists at a distance of one base, and base qualities are not known.

The paper as a whole reports these results and caveats: The quantity of clinical and demographic metadata differed by source and by participant and was supplied without curation.

TCRbeta CDR3 regions were amplified from genomic DNA by means of the immunoSEQ Assay, a bias-controlled multiplex PCR. In the original analysis: The number of nucleated cells in each sample was estimated from the amplification of reference gene primers within the assay. To quantify the absolute abundance of each unique TCRbeta CDR3 rearrangement, sequence reads were collapsed and filtered. Productive Simpson clonality was computed per sample as the square root of Simpson's diversity index over productive rearrangements. TCRdb provides this immuneACCESS table in a form limited to in-frame rearrangements. Some clones are lacking; in checked studies, under half of them reflect an unresolved V gene, and why the rest are absent is not known. V, J and clone size derive from that table, while D and trimming were established from the DNA sequence. Here the sample has fewer than 250,000 clones; around four fifths occur a single time. The top ten clones comprise less than 3.5% of the sample.

The TCR sequence derives from a man aged 50 to 60 with active or convalescent COVID-19. The sequencing input was peripheral blood. Recombination linked TRBV18 to TRBJ2-3; too little of a D gene remains to name it. The CDR3 sequence is CASSPPSTRSTDTQYF. The DNA reads TGTGCCAGCTCACCACCGTCGACACGTAGCACAGATACGCAGTATTTT.